The entry below gives a single T cell receptor (beta chain) sequence along with its context. The sample is drawn from a study of OX40 agonist ivuxolimab in advanced cancers. Study overall: Head and neck, renal cell, melanoma or hepatocellular carcinoma were the cancers that dose-escalation patients had. A mean age of around 60 years, range about 20 to 79, was recorded, and approximately 85% were male. The study reported partial responses in three patients: one hepatocellular carcinoma, two cutaneous melanoma.

Some clones are missing from TCRdb's copy, which holds only in-frame ones; the method was immunoSEQ multiplex PCR. The table shows fewer than 20,000 clones, with about 83% occurring only once. The receptor was isolated from an adult with an advanced solid tumor such as melanoma, head and neck, liver or kidney cancer. Sequenced here: CD4+ or CD8+ T cells sorted from blood, sampled in a trial of the OX40 agonist ivuxolimab.

In DNA form, the CDR3 reads TGTGCCAGCAGCGTAGTTGGGGCAATGAACACTGAAGCTTTCTTT. It yields the protein CASSVVGAMNTEAFF. V is TRBV9 and J is TRBJ1-1; possibly TRBD1 for D (5 bases). Trimming left V 0 bases short and J 0 bases short, with 9 bases between. CDR3 length: 15 residues. Germline V gene sequence: CDR1 SGDLS, CDR2 YYNGEE.